Below are 30 T cell receptor beta chains sequenced from a single sample in a study of T cells in Graves' hyperthyroidism and ophthalmopathy. Amplified regions were TCR beta CDR3 sequences from RNA transcripts. TCR CDR3 underwent first-round RT-PCR with the HTBI primer set. TCRdb ran MiXCR on the multiplex PCR reads and lists one entry per CDR3 protein. The sample has 400,000 to 500,000 distinct CDR3 sequences, roughly 15% seen once; the top ten hold more than 4.5%. Sequences were obtained from blood. These TCRs come from a woman between 18 and 30 years old with Graves' hyperthyroidism.

The chain has TRBV11-2 and TRBJ1-2; no clear D. Germline V gives CDR1 SGHAT, CDR2 FQNNGV. The CDR3 has 13 residues. Trimming left V 1 base short and J 8 bases short, with 11 bases between. CDR3 loop: CASSLVAAAGYTF. The CDR3 region has the DNA TGTGCCAGCAGCTTAGTTGCGGCAGCCGGCTACACCTTC.

The chain joins TRBV7-9 to TRBJ1-2; TRBD1 is a possible D gene (5 bases). With 5 bases removed from V and 0 bases from J, the gap between germline ends came to 10 bases. The CDR3 is made up of 14 amino acids. Per germline, CDR1 SEHNR and CDR2 FQNEAQ (reference sequence). The CDR3 loop reads CASSALGPNYGYTF. The CDR3 region has the DNA TGTGCCAGCAGCGCGTTGGGGCCTAACTATGGCTACACCTTC.

There are many counts of this clonotype. This sequence joins TRBV5-1 and TRBJ1-2, with unresolved D. Germline V gene sequence: CDR1 SGHRS, CDR2 YFSETQ. Deletions cut 0 bases from V and 3 bases from J, with 9 bases between. This CDR3 region has 14 residues. CDR3 sequence reads: CASSLEIGDYGYTF. CDR3 DNA: TGCGCCAGCAGCTTGGAAATCGGTGACTATGGCTACACCTTC.

This clonotype showed up just a few times. A single base separates this from a much larger clone, so it may be a read error. The chain uses TRBV29-1 and TRBJ1-2; perhaps TRBD1 as D (5 bases). Germline CDR1 reads SQVTM; CDR2 reads ANQGSEA. CDR3 size: 14 residues. The CDR3 nucleotides read TGCAGCGTCGAAGAACTGGGACGAATCTATGGCTACACCTTC. This sequence encodes CSVEELGRIYGYTF.

The rearrangement joins TRBV9 to TRBJ2-2; 12 bases are shared with TRBD2. CDR3 size: 19 residues. V was pared by 4 bases and J by 4 bases, with 14 bases of the junction left unmatched. The germline gives CDR1 SGDLS, CDR2 YYNGEE. The CDR3 coding sequence is TGTGCCAGCAGCCCCCCCTCTAGCGGGAGGGCCTGGGGCACCGGGGAGCTGTTTTTT. Encoded protein: CASSPPSSGRAWGTGELFF.

This clonotype was counted at least ten times. Sequence at one end of the junction differs from germline and may be a read error. The chain carries TRBV5-1 and TRBJ2-3; 13 bases match TRBD2. The CDR3 length is 15 residues. Germline CDR1 SGHRS, CDR2 YFSETQ. The CDR3 nucleotides read TGCGCCAGCACCGGGACTAGCGGGGCCACAGATACGCGGTATTTT. Its translation: CASTGTSGATDTRYF.

This clonotype was recorded at least ten times. The chain employs TRBV30 and TRBJ2-1, with D hard to call. V lost 0 bases, J lost 3 bases, and 3 bases lay in between. This CDR3 comprises 12 residues. Germline lookup yields CDR1 GTSNPN and CDR2 SVGIG (reference sequence). CDR3 protein: CAWSVDYNEQFF. The CDR3 bases are TGTGCCTGGAGTGTAGACTACAATGAGCAGTTCTTC.

The J gene is TRBJ1-1, the V gene TRBV4-2; no clear D. Germline CDR1 is LGHNA and CDR2 is YNFKEQ. V was clipped by 0 bases and J by 6 bases, with 17 bases between them. The CDR3 spans 16 residues. The CDR3 spells CASSQDQISSVPEAFF. CDR3 in DNA: TGTGCCAGCAGCCAAGATCAGATAAGCTCTGTCCCTGAAGCTTTCTTT.

The sample holds many counts of this clonotype. V and J are TRBV30 and TRBJ2-7, with D perhaps TRBD1 (6 bases). Trimming stripped 1 base from V and 6 bases from J, with 10 bases between. CDR3 length: 12 residues. The germline V gene encodes CDR1 GTSNPN and CDR2 SVGIG (reference sequence). CDR3 DNA: TGTGCCTGGAGTGAACAGGGATTCGAGCAGTACTTC. Residues: CAWSEQGFEQYF.

At least ten counts were recorded for this clonotype. The chain recombines TRBV7-2 with TRBJ2-3, with TRBD2 identical over 12 bases. The CDR3 has 15 residues. V was pared by 4 bases and J by 3 bases, with 2 bases of the junction left unmatched. Germline CDR1 reads SGHTA; CDR2 reads FQGNSA. CDR3 sequence: CASSSTSGRTDTQYF. In DNA form, the CDR3 reads TGTGCCAGCAGCTCTACTAGCGGGAGGACAGATACGCAGTATTTT.

This clonotype has ten or more counts. The V gene is TRBV28, the J gene TRBJ2-7, with D possibly being TRBD2 (6 bases). Germline assignment: CDR1 MDHEN and CDR2 SYDVKM. CDR3 size: 12 residues. The V gene lost 4 bases and the J gene lost 4 bases, with 8 bases spanning the gap. As DNA, the CDR3 is TGTGCCAGCAGTTGGGGGGAGTACGAGCAGTACTTC. This sequence encodes CASSWGEYEQYF. Looking up the rest from reference TRBV28 and TRBJ2-7 gives the full variable domain: DVKVTQSSRYLVKRTGEKVFLECVQDMDHENMFWYRQDPGLGLRLIYFSYDVKMKEKGDIPEGYSVSREKKERFSLILESASTNQTSMYLCASSWGEYEQYFGPGTRLTVT.

V and J are TRBV15 and TRBJ2-5, with a possible D match to TRBD2 (5 bases). Deletions cut 0 bases from V and 1 base from J, with 9 bases between. This CDR3 comprises 15 residues. From germline, CDR1 is LNHNV and CDR2 YYDKDF (reference sequence). The CDR3 spells CATSRDSVGQETQYF. The CDR3 nucleotides read TGTGCCACCAGCAGAGATAGCGTTGGCCAAGAGACCCAGTACTTC. Full variable domain (remainder filled in from reference TRBV15 and TRBJ2-5): DAMVIQNPRYQVTQFGKPVTLSCSQTLNHNVMYWYQQKSSQAPKLLFHYYDKDFNNEADTPDNFQSRRPNTSFCFLDIRSPGLGDTAMYLCATSRDSVGQETQYFGPGTRLLVL.

This clonotype appeared many times. The CDR3 loop is CASSGRLAAYNEQFF. The CDR3 coding sequence is TGTGCCAGCAGCGGGAGACTAGCGGCATACAATGAGCAGTTCTTC. The gene calls are TRBV7-8 and TRBJ2-1; 9 bases map to TRBD2. V was clipped by 5 bases and J by 4 bases; unmatched bases: 6. Germline V gene lookup returns CDR1 SGHVS and CDR2 FQNEAQ. The CDR3 sequence is 15 residues long.

In this sample, this clonotype turned up many times. This chain links TRBV20-1 with TRBJ1-5, with D unresolved. CDR3 length equals 14 residues. V lost 2 bases and J 7 bases, leaving 15 bases between the germline ends. Germline values: CDR1 DFQATT, CDR2 SNEGSKA (reference sequence). CDR3 protein: CSARSRFTSQPQHF. The CDR3 nucleotides read TGCAGTGCTAGATCTAGGTTCACCTCCCAGCCCCAGCATTTT.

In its sample, this clonotype was seen many times. V usage is TRBV28 and J usage is TRBJ2-7; TRBD2 aligns across 8 bases. This CDR3 comprises 16 residues. The germline V gene has CDR1 MDHEN and CDR2 SYDVKM. J lost 1 base, V lost 7 bases, and 12 bases had no gene match. The CDR3 spells CASISRLARGSYEQYF. The DNA of the CDR3 is TGTGCCAGCATCAGCCGACTAGCGAGGGGGTCCTACGAGCAGTACTTC.

This clonotype was observed many times. The genes are TRBV27 and TRBJ2-1; 14 bases are a match to TRBD2. Germline-derived CDR1 and CDR2 are MNHEY and SMNVEV (reference sequence). V shed 3 bases and J 8 bases; nucleotides not matched to a gene: 3. CDR3 length: 15 amino acids. CDR3 sequence reads: CASSFAGLAGDEQFF. The DNA for the CDR3 is TGTGCCAGCAGTTTCGCGGGACTAGCGGGAGATGAGCAGTTCTTC.

This clonotype has only a few counts. CDR3 nucleotides: TGTGCCAGCAGCAATCCCTCGACAGCGCCTGGAAACACCATATATTTT. Amino acids: CASSNPSTAPGNTIYF. The V gene is TRBV28, the J gene TRBJ1-3; a possible D gene is TRBD1 (5 bases). Germline CDR1 is MDHEN and CDR2 is SYDVKM. This CDR3 has 16 residues. V lost 6 bases and J 2 bases, leaving 17 bases between the germline ends.

This chain connects TRBV5-6 to TRBJ2-6; 11 nucleotides agree with TRBD1. In germline, CDR1 is SGHDT, CDR2 YYEEEE. The CDR3 consists of 18 residues. V was clipped by 5 bases and J by 4 bases; unmatched bases: 11. In DNA form, the CDR3 reads TGTGCCAGCAGTACCCCCGGACAGGGGGCAGGGGGGGCCAACGTCCTGACTTTC. Amino acids: CASSTPGQGAGGANVLTF. The whole variable domain, filled in from reference TRBV5-6 and TRBJ2-6, reads DAGVTQSPTHLIKTRGQQVTLRCSPKSGHDTVSWYQQALGQGPQFIFQYYEEEERQRGNFPDRFSGHQFPNYSSELNVNALLLGDSALYLCASSTPGQGAGGANVLTFGAGSRLTVL.

About this clonotype: A read error may explain this, as a much larger clone is one base away. This chain joins TRBV11-2 and TRBJ2-1; no clear D gene. Trimming took off 6 bases at V and 4 bases at J, with 10 bases between the two ends. CDR3 length equals 13 residues. The germline gives CDR1 SGHAT, CDR2 FQNNGV. CDR3 nucleotides: TGTGCCAGCAGATTATTGGCTTACAATGAGCAGTTCTTC. Protein sequence: CASRLLAYNEQFF. The variable domain in full, with the rest retrieved from reference TRBV11-2 and TRBJ2-1, is EAGVAQSPRYKIIEKRQSVAFWCNPISGHATLYWYQQILGQGPKLLIQFQNNGVVDDSQLPKDRFSAERLKGVDSTLKIQPAKLEDSAVYLCASRLLAYNEQFFGPGTRLTVL.

This clonotype was observed a few times. In DNA form, the CDR3 reads TGTGCCAGCAGTTTAGAACAGGGAGGGACAGATACGCAGTATTTT. Its protein product is CASSLEQGGTDTQYF. The chain links TRBV9 to TRBJ2-3, with TRBD2 as a possible D gene (7 bases). The CDR3 loop spans 15 amino acids. CDR1 and CDR2 (germline): SGDLS, YYNGEE. V lost 5 bases and J 3 bases, leaving 16 bases between the germline ends.

This clonotype was recorded many times. The chain combines TRBV11-2 with TRBJ2-3, with D possibly matching TRBD1 (6 bases). The V end was cut by 3 bases, the J end by 0 bases, with 13 bases between. Germline loops: CDR1 SGHAT, CDR2 FQNNGV. The CDR3 totals 16 residues. The CDR3 bases are TGTGCCAGCAGCTTGACCCCGAGGGGGAGCACAGATACGCAGTATTTT. Encoded protein: CASSLTPRGSTDTQYF.

The chain uses TRBV28 and TRBJ1-3, with 7 bases lining up with TRBD1. The CDR3 has 13 amino acids. Germline loops: CDR1 MDHEN, CDR2 SYDVKM. V dropped 10 bases and J dropped 2; count of bases not matched to a gene: 5. The chain's CDR3 is CATLGGPGNTIYF. The CDR3 DNA follows: TGTGCCACCTTAGGGGGCCCTGGAAACACCATATATTTT. Full variable domain (outside the CDR3, taken from reference TRBV28 and TRBJ1-3): DVKVTQSSRYLVKRTGEKVFLECVQDMDHENMFWYRQDPGLGLRLIYFSYDVKMKEKGDIPEGYSVSREKKERFSLILESASTNQTSMYLCATLGGPGNTIYFGEGSWLTVV.

This chain joins TRBV5-1 and TRBJ2-1; perhaps TRBD1 as D (5 bases). The ends were cut back, 0 bases at V and 0 bases at J, with 13 bases in the middle. Per germline, CDR1 SGHRS and CDR2 YFSETQ. There are 17 residues in the CDR3. CDR3 nucleotide sequence: TGCGCCAGCAGCTTGGTGGGTTGGGGCCTCTCCTACAATGAGCAGTTCTTC. Its translation: CASSLVGWGLSYNEQFF.

The chain has TRBV27 and TRBJ1-1; 7 bases agree with TRBD1. The CDR3 sequence is 17 residues long. Trimming removed 6 bases from V and 0 bases from J; junction bases left unmatched: 13. Per germline, CDR1 MNHEY and CDR2 SMNVEV (reference sequence). The CDR3 loop is CASSRLPGTEMNTEAFF. The CDR3 nucleotides read TGTGCCAGCAGCCGTCTTCCCGGGACAGAAATGAACACTGAAGCTTTCTTT.

This clonotype was recorded many times. This chain joins TRBV29-1 and TRBJ2-7; perhaps TRBD1 as D (6 bases). Trimming removed 2 bases from V and 2 bases from J, with 10 bases in between. Looked up from germline, CDR1 is SQVTM and CDR2 is ANQGSEA. This CDR3 contains 13 residues. CDR3 in DNA: TGCAGCGTTGAACTCCAGGGGACCTACGAGCAGTACTTC. Protein product: CSVELQGTYEQYF.

This clonotype occurred many times. This sequence joins TRBV20-1 and TRBJ2-7; D may be TRBD1 or TRBD2 (5 bases each). The V end was cut by 0 bases, the J end by 3 bases, with 18 bases between. Per the germline V gene, CDR1 is DFQATT and CDR2 is SNEGSKA (reference sequence). This CDR3 contains 16 residues. CDR3 DNA: TGCAGTGCTAGAGATAAAGGGACCCCGGTAAACTACGAGCAGTACTTC. It specifies CSARDKGTPVNYEQYF.

V and J are TRBV2 and TRBJ2-5, with TRBD2 matching over 10 bases. Trimming took 3 bases from V and 5 from J; bases not matched to a gene: 9. The V gene's germline CDR1 is SNHLY and CDR2 FYNNEI. This CDR3 contains 16 residues. CDR3 loop: CASSDPSGRAPETQYF. The CDR3, as DNA: TGTGCCAGCAGTGACCCGAGCGGGAGGGCCCCGGAGACCCAGTACTTC. The full variable domain, its missing parts supplied by reference TRBV2 and TRBJ2-5, is EPEVTQTPSHQVTQMGQEVILRCVPISNHLYFYWYRQILGQKVEFLVSFYNNEISEKSEIFDDQFSVERPDGSNFTLKIRSTKLEDSAMYFCASSDPSGRAPETQYFGPGTRLLVL.

The sample holds many counts of this clonotype. The chain has TRBV20-1 and TRBJ2-7, with D possibly TRBD2 on 6 matching bases. Between the trimmed V and J ends, which lost 5 bases and 0 bases, there was a span of 11 bases. The CDR3 covers 13 residues. From germline, CDR1 is DFQATT and CDR2 SNEGSKA (reference sequence). The CDR3, as DNA: TGCAGTGCTGTCGGGCGGGACTCCTACGAGCAGTACTTC. Translated, it gives CSAVGRDSYEQYF.

This clonotype was counted at least ten times. V and J are TRBV11-2 and TRBJ2-2; 10 nucleotides match TRBD2. Per the germline V gene, CDR1 is SGHAT and CDR2 is FQNNGV. J gave up 7 bases and V 5 bases, and 7 bases lay outside the gene matches. This CDR3 comprises 15 residues. CDR3 nucleotide sequence: TGTGCCAGCAGCCCGGGACTAGCGTTTGGCGGGGAGCTGTTTTTT. Residues: CASSPGLAFGGELFF.

This clonotype was seen a few times. The chain is built from TRBV15 and TRBJ1-1, with D hard to call. Germline V CDR1 and CDR2: LNHNV, YYDKDF (reference sequence). The CDR3 extends over 14 amino acids. The germline V and J ends were trimmed by 1 base and 2 bases, with 8 bases remaining between them. The CDR3 reads CATSRVGGNTEAFF. The CDR3 DNA reads as TGTGCCACCAGCAGAGTTGGAGGAAACACTGAAGCTTTCTTT.